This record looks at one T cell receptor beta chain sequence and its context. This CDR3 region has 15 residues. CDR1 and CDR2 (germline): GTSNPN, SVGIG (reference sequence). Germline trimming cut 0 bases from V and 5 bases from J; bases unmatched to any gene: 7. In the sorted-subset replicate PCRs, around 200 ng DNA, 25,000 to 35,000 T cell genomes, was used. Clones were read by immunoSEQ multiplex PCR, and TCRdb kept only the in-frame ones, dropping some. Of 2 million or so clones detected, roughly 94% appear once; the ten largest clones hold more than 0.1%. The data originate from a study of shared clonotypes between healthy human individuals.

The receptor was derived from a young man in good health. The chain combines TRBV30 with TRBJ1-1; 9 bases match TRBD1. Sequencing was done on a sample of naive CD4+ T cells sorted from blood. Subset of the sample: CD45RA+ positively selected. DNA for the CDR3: TGTGCCTGGAGTGTACGGGACAGGGTGAGGACTGAAGCTTTCTTT. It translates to CAWSVRDRVRTEAFF.